The 28 T cell receptor beta chains below come from one sample, sequenced in a study of T cell repertoires in cytomegalovirus infection. TCRdb fed the reads into MiXCR, producing one record per CDR3 protein. The sample lists around 490,000 distinct CDR3 sequences, around 27% occurring once. The specimen was PBMCs. The receptor set was obtained from a human donor in good health (CMV status not recorded). Some clones in this sample may be carry-over from other donors' samples.

V usage is TRBV6-2 or TRBV6-3 and J usage is TRBJ2-1; D may match TRBD1 or TRBD2 (5 bases each). V was shortened by 8 bases and J by 7 bases, with 27 bases between the two germline ends. Germline CDR1 is MNHEY and CDR2 is SVGEGT. The CDR3 runs to 17 residues. The CDR3 sequence is CASLPGVAAEKGNEQFF. Here the CDR3 DNA reads TGTGCCAGCCTCCCCGGGGTTGCCGCGGAAAAGGGGAATGAGCAGTTCTTC.

In this sample, this clonotype turned up a few times. The V and J genes are TRBV19 and TRBJ1-4; maybe TRBD1 (5 bases). Deletions cut 2 bases from V and 3 bases from J, with 10 bases between. From germline, CDR1 is LNHDA and CDR2 SQIVND (reference sequence). The CDR3 covers 15 residues. CDR3 amino acids: CASSISGGSNEKLFF. CDR3 DNA sequence: TGTGCCAGTAGTATATCGGGGGGATCTAATGAAAAACTGTTTTTT.

This clonotype showed up just a few times. The DNA for the CDR3 is TGTGCCAGCAGCTTAGAGTTGGGCACCTACGAGCAGTACGTC. This translates into CASSLELGTYEQYV. V is TRBV7-6 and J is TRBJ2-7, with unresolved D. The CDR3 extends over 14 amino acids. The germline CDR1 and CDR2 sequences are SGHVS and FNYEAQ. V lost 1 base to trimming and J lost 2 bases, with 9 bases between them.

This clonotype appeared a few times. V and J are TRBV19 and TRBJ1-5, with D unresolved. The CDR3 has 15 residues. The V end was cut by 10 bases, the J end by 0 bases, with 16 bases between. Germline V gene data show CDR1 as LNHDA and CDR2 as SQIVND (reference sequence). CDR3 sequence (DNA): TGTGCCACCATGGGAGGTTCCCTTAGCAATCAGCCCCAGCATTTT. The encoded protein is CATMGGSLSNQPQHF.

This clonotype has only a few counts. The rearrangement uses TRBV7-8 and TRBJ1-2, with D possibly matching TRBD1 (6 bases). Germline V gene data show CDR1 as SGHVS and CDR2 as FQNEAQ. The CDR3 has 15 amino acids. V was pared by 1 base and J by 8 bases, with 17 bases between. The DNA of the CDR3 is TGTGCCAGCAGCTTAGGATTCCCAGGGGCGCTGGGCTACACCTTC. This translates into CASSLGFPGALGYTF.

This clonotype was counted many times. The chain carries TRBV7-3 and TRBJ2-3; 12 bases fit TRBD2. The CDR3 is 17 amino acids. V trimming: 7 bases; J trimming: 8 bases; junction bases outside the gene matches: 16. Germline loops: CDR1 SGHTA, CDR2 FQGTGA. Here the CDR3 DNA reads TGTGCCAGCACCCACGACGGGGCTAGCGGGAGGGCTGGTACGCAGTATTTT. Encoded protein: CASTHDGASGRAGTQYF.

This clonotype was detected ten times or more. This chain links TRBV7-8 with TRBJ2-1; D gene ambiguous. Trimming shortened V by 1 base and J by 0 bases, and 10 bases separated the two germline ends. Germline CDR1 SGHVS, CDR2 FQNEAQ. The CDR3 has 16 residues. The CDR3 is CASSLVAQSSYNEQFF. CDR3 sequence (DNA): TGTGCCAGCAGCTTAGTGGCGCAGAGCTCCTACAATGAGCAGTTCTTC.

This clonotype was recorded a few times. V and J are TRBV7-9 and TRBJ1-1; tentatively, D is TRBD1 (6 bases). V lost 0 bases and J lost 1, with 15 bases in between. The CDR3 has 17 amino acids. Germline lookup yields CDR1 SEHNR and CDR2 FQNEAQ (reference sequence). In DNA form, the CDR3 reads TGTGCCAGCAGCTTAGCCCTCGGGGGGGGCCCGAACACTGAAGCTTTCTTT. This codes for CASSLALGGGPNTEAFF.

This clonotype was detected a few times. V and J are TRBV12-3 or TRBV12-4 and TRBJ2-3; 7 bases are shared with TRBD2. With V trimmed by 0 bases and J by 3 bases, 9 bases remained unmatched. The CDR3 loop spans 17 amino acids. CDR3 sequence: CASSLAGGPLRTDTQYF. The CDR3, as DNA: TGTGCCAGCAGTTTAGCGGGAGGGCCTCTGAGGACAGATACGCAGTATTTT.

The sample holds a few counts of this clonotype. The chain uses TRBV18 and TRBJ2-5; no clear D. This CDR3 spans 12 amino acids. Trimming removed 2 bases at V and 8 bases at J, with 9 bases between. From germline, CDR1 is KGHSH and CDR2 LQKENI. The CDR3 DNA is TGTGCCAGCTCACCAGACGATGAAACCCAGTACTTC. Translation: CASSPDDETQYF.

This chain uses TRBV7-2 with TRBJ2-1, with TRBD2 matching over 12 bases. Looked up from germline, CDR1 is SGHTA and CDR2 is FQGNSA. The CDR3 runs 19 residues. V was pared by 5 bases and J by 0 bases, with 11 bases of the junction left unmatched. CDR3 amino acids: CASSRYRGLAGSSYNEQFF. CDR3 bases: TGTGCCAGCAGCCGCTACCGGGGACTAGCGGGCAGCTCCTACAATGAGCAGTTCTTC.

This clonotype has a handful of counts. V and J are TRBV6-5 and TRBJ1-1, with 7 positions matching TRBD1. Germline V gives CDR1 MNHEY, CDR2 SVGAGI. With V trimmed by 6 bases and J by 4 bases, 5 bases remained unmatched. This CDR3 contains 13 residues. DNA for the CDR3: TGTGCCAGCAGGCGGAACAGGGGCACTGAAGCTTTCTTT. Encoded protein: CASRRNRGTEAFF.

This clonotype was counted at least ten times. For the CDR3, the DNA is TGTGCCAGCAGCACCTATCTCGGCGAGCAGTACGTC. Translated: CASSTYLGEQYV. The chain employs TRBV7-2 and TRBJ2-7; D uncertain. This CDR3 has 12 amino acids. CDR1 is SGHTA and CDR2 is FQGNSA in the germline V gene. Trimming left V 5 bases short and J 6 bases short, with 11 bases between.

As regards this clonotype: The junction differs from germline at one of its ends, possibly a read error. The gene calls are TRBV7-2 and TRBJ1-2; a weak D match, TRBD1 (5 bases). The CDR3 is 13 residues long. Per germline, CDR1 SGHTA and CDR2 FQGNSA. The CDR3 here is CASSLVVRDVSDF. CDR3 DNA sequence: TGTGCCAGCAGCTTAGTCGTCAGGGATGTCTCAGACTTC.

The rearrangement uses TRBV7-2 and TRBJ2-3; 14 bases align to TRBD2. The CDR3 runs 17 residues. Germline CDR1 SGHTA, CDR2 FQGNSA. J lost 3 bases, V lost 5 bases, and 7 bases had no gene match. CDR3 residues: CASSPERTSGRTDTQYF. In DNA form, the CDR3 reads TGTGCCAGCAGCCCCGAACGGACTAGCGGGAGGACAGATACGCAGTATTTT.

This clonotype was found a few times. This chain uses TRBV27 with TRBJ2-4; D remains ambiguous. This CDR3 contains 16 residues. Germline-derived CDR1 and CDR2 are MNHEY and SMNVEV (reference sequence). Trimming left V 2 bases short and J 9 bases short, with 20 bases between. The CDR3 DNA reads TGTGCCAGCAGTTTAGGCGTGGGCCCTAGTCGGAGCATTCAGTACTTC. Translated, it gives CASSLGVGPSRSIQYF.

The chain is built from TRBV28 and TRBJ1-5; no clear D gene. V was cut by 7 bases and J by 5 bases, with 12 bases left in between. CDR3 length: 13 amino acids. The V gene's germline CDR1 is MDHEN and CDR2 SYDVKM. The CDR3, as DNA: TGTGCCAGCATCGGACGAAAACATCAGCCCCAGCATTTT. As protein: CASIGRKHQPQHF.

V is TRBV24-1 and J is TRBJ2-3; 7 nucleotides align to TRBD2. Trimming at V came to 0 bases and at J to 0 bases, leaving 5 bases not matched to a gene. This CDR3 has 17 residues. Germline V gives CDR1 KGHDR, CDR2 SFDVKD. Here the CDR3 DNA reads TGTGCCACCAGTGATTTGACTAGCGAGGCTAGCACAGATACGCAGTATTTT. Translated, it gives CATSDLTSEASTDTQYF.

This clonotype was counted between two and nine times. The chain recombines TRBV19 with TRBJ2-7; 10 bases fit TRBD2. CDR3 length: 13 residues. Losses at the gene ends were 5 bases for V and 3 bases for J; bases not matched to a gene: 1. Germline values: CDR1 LNHDA, CDR2 SQIVND (reference sequence). The CDR3: CASSWTSGYEQYV. The CDR3 bases are TGTGCCAGTAGTTGGACTAGCGGCTACGAGCAGTACGTC.

This clonotype was picked up many times. The chain links TRBV7-2 to TRBJ2-1; TRBD1 is a possible D gene (6 bases). CDR3 length: 15 residues. Germline V gene data show CDR1 as SGHTA and CDR2 as FQGNSA. The germline V and J ends were trimmed by 4 bases and 0 bases, with 10 bases remaining between them. The CDR3: CASSSDRNSYNEQFF. The CDR3 bases are TGTGCCAGCAGCTCGGACAGAAACTCCTACAATGAGCAGTTCTTC.

This clonotype was seen many times. V gene TRBV7-2 combines with J gene TRBJ1-1; D perhaps matches TRBD1 (6 bases). CDR1 is SGHTA, CDR2 FQGNSA, per germline. The CDR3 spans 13 residues. Trimming left V 1 base short and J 7 bases short, with 10 bases between. The CDR3 reads CASSLVRTVEAFF. The DNA for the CDR3 is TGTGCCAGCAGCTTAGTGCGGACAGTTGAAGCTTTCTTT.

There are a few counts of this clonotype. V gene TRBV6-2 or TRBV6-3 combines with J gene TRBJ2-2; 8 nucleotides line up with TRBD2. The CDR3 totals 17 residues. Per germline, CDR1 MNHEY and CDR2 SVGEGT. V lost 2 bases, J lost 0 bases, and 5 bases stayed unmatched. CDR3 bases: TGTGCCAGCAGTTACCGGGGACTAGGGGCGAACACCGGGGAGCTGTTTTTT. This translates into CASSYRGLGANTGELFF.

Many counts were recorded for this clonotype. V gene TRBV7-9 combines with J gene TRBJ1-2; D not resolved. V dropped 1 base and J dropped 6 bases, with 27 bases sitting between them. This CDR3 is built from 19 residues. Per the germline V gene, CDR1 is SEHNR and CDR2 is FQNEAQ (reference sequence). The CDR3 here is CASSLVRERLFPAGHGYTF. The CDR3 DNA sequence: TGTGCCAGCAGCTTAGTCCGGGAAAGGCTATTCCCGGCTGGTCATGGCTACACCTTC.

The rearrangement uses TRBV9 and TRBJ2-3; TRBD2 aligns across 7 bases. This CDR3 has 18 amino acids. Germline CDR1 is SGDLS and CDR2 is YYNGEE. Trimming cost V 0 bases and J 0 bases; bases outside gene matches: 10. DNA for the CDR3: TGTGCCAGCAGCGTAGAAGGGGTGTCTAGCGGCAGCACAGATACGCAGTATTTT. It encodes CASSVEGVSSGSTDTQYF.

This clonotype came up many times. The chain recombines TRBV7-6 with TRBJ2-1, with a weak D call TRBD2 (6 bases). This CDR3 comprises 19 residues. With 5 bases removed from V and 8 bases from J, the gap between germline ends came to 31 bases. Germline CDR1 SGHVS, CDR2 FNYEAQ. CDR3: CASSHREDSSEPKIDEQFF. CDR3 nucleotide sequence: TGTGCCAGCAGCCATAGAGAGGATTCTAGCGAGCCGAAGATTGATGAGCAGTTCTTC.

The chain couples TRBV11-3 to TRBJ1-2, with 11 bases that match TRBD1. This CDR3 contains 19 residues. Unmatched junction bases numbered 17, after V lost 5 bases and J lost 3 bases. Germline-derived CDR1 and CDR2 are SGHNT and YENEEA. CDR3 in DNA: TGTGCCAGCAGCGCCTACGGACAGGGGGCGCGTGGGCCCGACTATGGCTACACCTTC. As protein: CASSAYGQGARGPDYGYTF.

In this sample, this clonotype turned up a few times. This sequence joins TRBV5-6 and TRBJ2-7; D uncertain. The CDR3 runs 12 residues. Between the trimmed V and J ends, which lost 0 bases and 9 bases, there was a span of 10 bases. Germline CDR1 is SGHDT and CDR2 is YYEEEE. The CDR3 region is CASSLGSAAQYF. CDR3 coding DNA: TGTGCCAGCAGCTTGGGGTCAGCCGCGCAGTACTTC.

This chain connects TRBV30 to TRBJ2-4, with D maybe TRBD2 (5 bases). Germline-derived CDR1 and CDR2 are GTSNPN and SVGIG (reference sequence). The germline V and J ends were trimmed by 3 bases and 8 bases, with 20 bases remaining between them. The CDR3 sequence is 15 residues long. CDR3 in amino acids: CAWSPDFLRVDIQYF. CDR3 coding DNA: TGTGCCTGGAGCCCGGACTTTTTGAGGGTGGACATTCAGTACTTC.